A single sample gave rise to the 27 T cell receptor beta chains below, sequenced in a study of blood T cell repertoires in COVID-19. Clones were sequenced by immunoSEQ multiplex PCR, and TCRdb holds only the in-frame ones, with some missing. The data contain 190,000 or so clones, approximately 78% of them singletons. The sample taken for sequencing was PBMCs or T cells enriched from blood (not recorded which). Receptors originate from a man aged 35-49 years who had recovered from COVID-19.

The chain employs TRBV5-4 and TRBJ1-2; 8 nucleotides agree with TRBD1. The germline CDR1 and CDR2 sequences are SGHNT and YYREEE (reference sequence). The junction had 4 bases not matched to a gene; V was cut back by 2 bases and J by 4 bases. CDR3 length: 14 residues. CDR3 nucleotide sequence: TGTGCCAGCAGCTTCGGACAGGGCGTCTATGGCTACACCTTC. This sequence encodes CASSFGQGVYGYTF.

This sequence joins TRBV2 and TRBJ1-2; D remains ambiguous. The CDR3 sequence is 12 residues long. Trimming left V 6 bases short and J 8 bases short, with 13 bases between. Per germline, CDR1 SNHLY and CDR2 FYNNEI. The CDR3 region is CASSVNLAGYTF. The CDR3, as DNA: TGTGCCAGCAGCGTTAACCTTGCGGGCTACACCTTC. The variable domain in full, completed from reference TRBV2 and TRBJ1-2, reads EPEVTQTPSHQVTQMGQEVILRCVPISNHLYFYWYRQILGQKVEFLVSFYNNEISEKSEIFDDQFSVERPDGSNFTLKIRSTKLEDSAMYFCASSVNLAGYTFGSGTRLTVV.

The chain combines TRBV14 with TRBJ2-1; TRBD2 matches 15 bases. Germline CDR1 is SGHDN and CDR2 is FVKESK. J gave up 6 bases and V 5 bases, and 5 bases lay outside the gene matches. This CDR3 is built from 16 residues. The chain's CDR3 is CASSLGLAGGSNEQFF. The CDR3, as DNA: TGTGCCAGCAGCTTGGGACTAGCGGGAGGAAGCAATGAGCAGTTCTTC. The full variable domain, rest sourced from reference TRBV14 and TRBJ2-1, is EAGVTQFPSHSVIEKGQTVTLRCDPISGHDNLYWYRRVMGKEIKFLLHFVKESKQDESGMPNNRFLAERTGGTYSTLKVQPAELEDSGVYFCASSLGLAGGSNEQFFGPGTRLTVL.

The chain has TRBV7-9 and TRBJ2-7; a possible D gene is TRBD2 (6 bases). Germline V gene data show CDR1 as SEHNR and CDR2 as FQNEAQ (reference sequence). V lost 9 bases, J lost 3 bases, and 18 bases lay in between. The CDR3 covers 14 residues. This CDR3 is CASQDFGTFYEQYF. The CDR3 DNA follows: TGTGCCAGTCAGGACTTCGGGACTTTCTACGAGCAGTACTTC. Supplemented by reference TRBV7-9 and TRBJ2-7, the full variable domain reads DTGVSQNPRHKITKRGQNVTFRCDPISEHNRLYWYRQTLGQGPEFLTYFQNEAQLEKSRLLSDRFSAERPKGSFSTLEIQRTEQGDSAMYLCASQDFGTFYEQYFGPGTRLTVT.

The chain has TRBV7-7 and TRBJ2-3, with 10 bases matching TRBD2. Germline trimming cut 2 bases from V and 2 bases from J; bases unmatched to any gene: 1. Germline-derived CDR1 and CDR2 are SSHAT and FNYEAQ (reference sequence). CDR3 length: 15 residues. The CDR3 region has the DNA TGTGCCAGCAGCTTAACTAGCGGGGCCACAGATACGCAGTATTTT. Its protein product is CASSLTSGATDTQYF.

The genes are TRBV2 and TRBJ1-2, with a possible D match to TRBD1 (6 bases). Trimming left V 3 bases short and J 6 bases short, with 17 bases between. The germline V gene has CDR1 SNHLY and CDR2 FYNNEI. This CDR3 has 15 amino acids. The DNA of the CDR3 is TGTGCCAGCAGTGACGACAGGTCTTTAAGGGATGGCTACACCTTC. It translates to CASSDDRSLRDGYTF.

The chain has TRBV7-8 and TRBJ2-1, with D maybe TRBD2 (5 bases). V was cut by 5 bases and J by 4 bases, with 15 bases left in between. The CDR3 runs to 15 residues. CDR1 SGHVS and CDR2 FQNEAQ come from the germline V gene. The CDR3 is CASSQERIQYNEQFF. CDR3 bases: TGTGCCAGCAGCCAGGAGCGGATCCAATACAATGAGCAGTTCTTC.

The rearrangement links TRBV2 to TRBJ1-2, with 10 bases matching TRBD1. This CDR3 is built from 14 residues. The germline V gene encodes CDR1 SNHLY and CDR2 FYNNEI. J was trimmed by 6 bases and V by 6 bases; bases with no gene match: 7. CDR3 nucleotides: TGTGCCAGCAGGCAGGGACAGGGGATTGATGGCTACACCTTC. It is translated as CASRQGQGIDGYTF.

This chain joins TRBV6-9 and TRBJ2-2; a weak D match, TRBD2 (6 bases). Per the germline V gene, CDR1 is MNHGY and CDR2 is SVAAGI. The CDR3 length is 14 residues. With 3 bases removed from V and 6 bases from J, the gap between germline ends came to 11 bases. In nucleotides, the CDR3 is TGTGCCAGCAGTTACGAGGGACTGGCCGGGGAGCTGTTTTTT. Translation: CASSYEGLAGELFF.

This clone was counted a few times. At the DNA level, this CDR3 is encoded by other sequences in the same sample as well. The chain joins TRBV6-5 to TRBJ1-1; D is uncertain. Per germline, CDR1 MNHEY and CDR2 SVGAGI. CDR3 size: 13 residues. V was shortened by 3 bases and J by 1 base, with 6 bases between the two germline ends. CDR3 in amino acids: CASSYGQNTEAFF. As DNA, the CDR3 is TGTGCCAGCAGTTATGGGCAGAACACTGAAGCTTTCTTT.

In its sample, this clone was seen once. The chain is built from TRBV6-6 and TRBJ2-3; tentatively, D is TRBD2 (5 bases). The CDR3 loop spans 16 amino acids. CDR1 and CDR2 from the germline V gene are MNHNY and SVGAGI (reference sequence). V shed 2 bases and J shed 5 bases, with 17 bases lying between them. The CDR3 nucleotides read TGTGCCAGCAGTTACGGCTTGTGGGGAGAAGGAGATACGCAGTATTTT. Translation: CASSYGLWGEGDTQYF.

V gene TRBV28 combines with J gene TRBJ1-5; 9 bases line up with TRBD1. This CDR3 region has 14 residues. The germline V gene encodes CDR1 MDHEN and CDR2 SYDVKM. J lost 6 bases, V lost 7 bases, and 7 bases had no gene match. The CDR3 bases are TGTGCCAGCACCCACAGGGGGCGGGGTCAGCCCCAGCATTTT. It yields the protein CASTHRGRGQPQHF.

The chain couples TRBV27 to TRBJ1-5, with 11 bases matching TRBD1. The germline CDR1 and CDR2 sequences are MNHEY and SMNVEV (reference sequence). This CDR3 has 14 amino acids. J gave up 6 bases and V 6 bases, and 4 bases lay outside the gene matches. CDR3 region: CASRLGTGGQPQHF. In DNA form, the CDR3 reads TGTGCCAGCAGGTTAGGGACAGGGGGTCAGCCCCAGCATTTT.

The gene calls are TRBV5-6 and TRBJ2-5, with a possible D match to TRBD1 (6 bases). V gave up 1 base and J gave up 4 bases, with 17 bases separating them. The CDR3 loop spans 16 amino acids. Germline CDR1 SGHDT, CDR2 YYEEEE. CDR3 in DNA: TGTGCCAGCAGCTTGCCCACAGGGAACGAGGTAGAGACCCAGTACTTC. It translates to CASSLPTGNEVETQYF.

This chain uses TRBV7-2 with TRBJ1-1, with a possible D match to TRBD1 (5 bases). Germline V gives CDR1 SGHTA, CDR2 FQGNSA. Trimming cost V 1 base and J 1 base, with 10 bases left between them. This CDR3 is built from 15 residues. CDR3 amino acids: CASSLGWGRNTEAFF. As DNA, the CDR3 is TGTGCCAGCAGCTTAGGTTGGGGCCGGAACACTGAAGCTTTCTTT. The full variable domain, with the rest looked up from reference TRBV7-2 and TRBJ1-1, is GAGVSQSPSNKVTEKGKDVELRCDPISGHTALYWYRQSLGQGLEFLIYFQGNSAPDKSGLPSDRFSAERTGGSVSTLTIQRTQQEDSAVYLCASSLGWGRNTEAFFGQGTRLTVV.

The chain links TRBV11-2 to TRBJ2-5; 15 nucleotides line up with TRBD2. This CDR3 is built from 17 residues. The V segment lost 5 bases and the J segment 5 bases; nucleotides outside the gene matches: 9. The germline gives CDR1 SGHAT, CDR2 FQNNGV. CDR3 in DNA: TGTGCCAGCAGCCTCTGGACTAGCGGGGGGGCAGAGGAGACCCAGTACTTC. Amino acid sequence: CASSLWTSGGAEETQYF.

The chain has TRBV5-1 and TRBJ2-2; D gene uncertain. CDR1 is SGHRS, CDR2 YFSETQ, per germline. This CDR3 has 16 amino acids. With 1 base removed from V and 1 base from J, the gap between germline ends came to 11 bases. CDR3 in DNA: TGCGCCAGCAGCTTGCCATTAACGGGGAACACCGGGGAGCTGTTTTTT. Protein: CASSLPLTGNTGELFF.

CDR3 amino acids: CASSPRTVYEQYF. The CDR3 DNA follows: TGTGCCAGTAGTCCTAGGACAGTCTACGAGCAGTACTTC. J is TRBJ2-7 and V is TRBV19; possible D gene TRBD1, 6 bases. Germline CDR1 LNHDA, CDR2 SQIVND (reference sequence). The CDR3 sequence is 13 residues long. V was trimmed by 5 bases and J by 3 bases, leaving 11 bases between them.

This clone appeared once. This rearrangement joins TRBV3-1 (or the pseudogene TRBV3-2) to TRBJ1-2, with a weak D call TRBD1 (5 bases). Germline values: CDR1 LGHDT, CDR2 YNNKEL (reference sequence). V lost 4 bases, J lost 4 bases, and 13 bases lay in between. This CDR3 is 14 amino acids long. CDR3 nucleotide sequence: TGTGCCAGCAGCCTCAGGGCGGTGGGCTATGGCTACACCTTC. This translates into CASSLRAVGYGYTF.

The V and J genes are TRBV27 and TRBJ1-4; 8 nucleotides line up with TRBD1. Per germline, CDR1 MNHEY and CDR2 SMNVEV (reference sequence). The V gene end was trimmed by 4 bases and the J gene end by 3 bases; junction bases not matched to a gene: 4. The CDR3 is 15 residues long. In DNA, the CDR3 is TGTGCCAGCAGTTCCTTGGGACAGGCTAATGAAAAACTGTTTTTT. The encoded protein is CASSSLGQANEKLFF.

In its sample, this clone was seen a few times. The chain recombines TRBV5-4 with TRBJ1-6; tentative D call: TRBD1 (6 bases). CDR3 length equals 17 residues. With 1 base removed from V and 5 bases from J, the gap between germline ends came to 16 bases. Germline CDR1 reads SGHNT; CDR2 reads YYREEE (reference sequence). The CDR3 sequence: CASSLWAAGGNNSPLHF. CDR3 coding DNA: TGTGCCAGCAGCTTGTGGGCGGCGGGGGGCAATAATTCACCCCTCCACTTT.

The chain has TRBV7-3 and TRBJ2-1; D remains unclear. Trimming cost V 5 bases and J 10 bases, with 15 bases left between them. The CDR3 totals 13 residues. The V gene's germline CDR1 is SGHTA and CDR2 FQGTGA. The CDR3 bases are TGTGCCAGCAGCCCCCTTAGCAGCTCCGAGCAGTTCTTC. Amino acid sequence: CASSPLSSSEQFF.

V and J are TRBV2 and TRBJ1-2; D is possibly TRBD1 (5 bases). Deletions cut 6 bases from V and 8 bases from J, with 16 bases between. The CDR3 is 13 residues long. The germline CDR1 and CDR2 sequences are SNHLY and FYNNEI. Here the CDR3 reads CASRGRDSNGYTF. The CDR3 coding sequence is TGTGCCAGCAGGGGCAGGGACTCGAACGGCTACACCTTC.

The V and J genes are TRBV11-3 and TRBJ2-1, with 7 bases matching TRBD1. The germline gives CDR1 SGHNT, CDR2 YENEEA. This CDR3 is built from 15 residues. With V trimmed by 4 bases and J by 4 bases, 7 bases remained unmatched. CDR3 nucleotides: TGTGCCAGCAGCTCCGGACAGGTTTTATACAATGAGCAGTTCTTC. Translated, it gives CASSSGQVLYNEQFF. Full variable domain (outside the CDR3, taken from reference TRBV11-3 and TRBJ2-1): EAGVVQSPRYKIIEKKQPVAFWCNPISGHNTLYWYLQNLGQGPELLIRYENEEAVDDSQLPKDRFSAERLKGVDSTLKIQPAELGDSAVYLCASSSGQVLYNEQFFGPGTRLTVL.

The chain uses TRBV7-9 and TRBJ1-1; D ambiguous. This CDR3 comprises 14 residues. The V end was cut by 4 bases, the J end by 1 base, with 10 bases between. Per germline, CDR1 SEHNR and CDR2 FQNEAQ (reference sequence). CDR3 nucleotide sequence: TGTGCCAGCAGCTCTCAACTCCCGAACACTGAAGCTTTCTTT. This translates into CASSSQLPNTEAFF.

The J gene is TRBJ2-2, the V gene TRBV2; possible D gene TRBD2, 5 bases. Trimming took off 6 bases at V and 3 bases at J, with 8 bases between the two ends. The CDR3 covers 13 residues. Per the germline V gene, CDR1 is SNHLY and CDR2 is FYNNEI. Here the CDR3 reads CASRERDTGELFF. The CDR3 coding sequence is TGTGCCAGCAGGGAGAGGGACACCGGGGAGCTGTTTTTT. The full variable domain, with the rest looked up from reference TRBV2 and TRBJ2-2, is EPEVTQTPSHQVTQMGQEVILRCVPISNHLYFYWYRQILGQKVEFLVSFYNNEISEKSEIFDDQFSVERPDGSNFTLKIRSTKLEDSAMYFCASRERDTGELFFGEGSRLTVL.

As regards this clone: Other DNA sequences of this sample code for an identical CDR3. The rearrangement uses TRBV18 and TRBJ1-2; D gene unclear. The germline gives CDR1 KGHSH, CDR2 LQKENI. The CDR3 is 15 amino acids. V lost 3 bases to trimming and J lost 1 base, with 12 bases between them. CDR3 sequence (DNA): TGTGCCAGCTCACCTTACGAAGGACTTAACTATGGCTACACCTTC. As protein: CASSPYEGLNYGYTF. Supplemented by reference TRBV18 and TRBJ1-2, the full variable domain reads NAGVMQNPRHLVRRRGQEARLRCSPMKGHSHVYWYRQLPEEGLKFMVYLQKENIIDESGMPKERFSAEFPKEGPSILRIQQVVRGDSAAYFCASSPYEGLNYGYTFGSGTRLTVV.